One sample yielded the 21 T cell receptor beta chains listed below, sequenced in a study of T-cell memory formation after mild COVID-19 (dated by TCRdb to about 2021). Library preparation employed 5' RACE. The sequencing machine was an Illumina NovaSeq 6000. TCRdb cleaned the public reads at Q25 with fastp, built clones with MiXCR and kept in-frame beta chains. Rows are unified per CDR3 protein, each entry keeping the most common DNA and genes. Present in this sample are 180,000 or so distinct CDR3 sequences, roughly 16% of which were seen just once. 2% to 2.5% of the sample is taken by the ten largest. Sequencing used PBMCs or a T cell subset sorted from them (not recorded which). The receptors derive from an adult woman who had mild COVID-19 (a few samples of this study predate the infection). The sample titles of this study are shuffled in the database, so cell type and time point are left out; the donor was told from shared clones.

A few counts support this clonotype. The V gene is TRBV5-6, the J gene TRBJ1-4; perhaps TRBD1 as D (6 bases). The ends were cut back, 6 bases at V and 4 bases at J, with 16 bases in the middle. The CDR3 spans 15 residues. CDR1 and CDR2 from the germline V gene are SGHDT and YYEEEE. In nucleotides, the CDR3 is TGTGCCAGCACCCGAGGGGGAGGACTTAATGAAAAACTGTTTTTT. It translates to CASTRGGGLNEKLFF.

V and J are TRBV10-3 and TRBJ2-5; 8 bases are a match to TRBD2. The CDR3 contains 16 residues. V dropped 6 bases and J dropped 1; count of bases not matched to a gene: 10. The germline V gene encodes CDR1 ENHRY and CDR2 SYGVKD. The CDR3: CAIRIGSGGLQETQYF. The CDR3 DNA sequence: TGTGCCATCAGAATAGGCAGCGGGGGACTCCAAGAGACCCAGTACTTC.

This clonotype was seen a handful of times. V and J are TRBV4-3 and TRBJ2-1; TRBD2 matches at 10 bases. Germline values: CDR1 LGHNA, CDR2 YSLEER. CDR3 length: 15 residues. J lost 9 bases, V lost 0 bases, and 5 bases had no gene match. In DNA, the CDR3 is TGCGCCAGCAGCCAAGATCCTAGCGGGAGCGGTGAGCAGTTCTTC. Translated: CASSQDPSGSGEQFF.

The chain has TRBV20-1 and TRBJ2-6; D not resolved. The V end lost 6 bases, the J end lost 0 bases, and 6 bases lay between the germline ends. The CDR3 is 13 amino acids. Germline V gene lookup returns CDR1 DFQATT and CDR2 SNEGSKA (reference sequence). The chain's CDR3 is CSAPGSGANVLTF. In DNA, the CDR3 is TGCAGTGCCCCGGGCTCTGGGGCCAACGTCCTGACTTTC.

This clonotype has at least ten counts. The chain joins TRBV29-1 to TRBJ2-1, with D tentatively TRBD2 (5 bases). V lost 6 bases and J lost 5, with 8 bases in between. This CDR3 spans 11 amino acids. Germline CDR1 is SQVTM and CDR2 is ANQGSEA. The CDR3 DNA follows: TGCAGCGTCGGACTGAACAATGAGCAGTTCTTC. It yields the protein CSVGLNNEQFF.

This chain connects TRBV29-1 to TRBJ1-1; TRBD1 matches at 8 bases. The CDR3 is 12 residues long. CDR1 and CDR2 from the germline V gene are SQVTM and ANQGSEA. Losses at the gene ends were 6 bases for V and 8 bases for J; bases not matched to a gene: 8. CDR3 loop: CSVSGQGLEAFF. CDR3 DNA sequence: TGCAGCGTCTCAGGACAGGGCCTCGAAGCTTTCTTT. Supplemented by reference TRBV29-1 and TRBJ1-1, the full variable domain reads SAVISQKPSRDICQRGTSLTIQCQVDSQVTMMFWYRQQPGQSLTLIATANQGSEATYESGFVIDKFPISRPNLTFSTLTVSNMSPEDSSIYLCSVSGQGLEAFFGQGTRLTVV.

This clonotype was seen only a few times. A junction end diverges from the germline sequence, so it may reflect a read error. The chain couples TRBV6-2 or TRBV6-3 to TRBJ2-1; 7 nucleotides agree with TRBD1. CDR3 length equals 13 residues. Germline V lookup: CDR1 MNHEY, CDR2 SVGEGT. The CDR3 region has the DNA TGTGCCGGCAGACAGGGCCCCTACAATGAGCAGTTCTTC. Amino acid sequence: CAGRQGPYNEQFF.

This chain uses TRBV5-1 with TRBJ2-7, with 7 nucleotides matching TRBD2. The CDR3 is made up of 14 amino acids. Losses at the gene ends were 5 bases for V and 6 bases for J; bases not matched to a gene: 11. Germline V gene sequence: CDR1 SGHRS, CDR2 YFSETQ. The CDR3 protein is CASREPLGRGEQYF. CDR3 DNA: TGCGCCAGCAGGGAACCACTAGGGAGGGGCGAGCAGTACTTC.

V is TRBV11-2 and J is TRBJ2-5, with 14 bases that match TRBD2. From germline, CDR1 is SGHAT and CDR2 FQNNGV. V trimming: 4 bases; J trimming: 3 bases; junction bases outside the gene matches: 4. This CDR3 region has 16 residues. CDR3 amino acids: CASSSRGLAGEETQYF. CDR3 in DNA: TGTGCCAGCAGCTCACGGGGACTAGCGGGAGAAGAGACCCAGTACTTC.

This clonotype has a handful of counts. The chain employs TRBV5-1 and TRBJ2-3; weak D call: TRBD2 (6 bases). The CDR3 extends over 18 amino acids. The V gene lost 0 bases and the J gene lost 0 bases, with 17 bases spanning the gap. Germline V CDR1 and CDR2: SGHRS, YFSETQ. The CDR3 protein is CASSLARDWISSTDTQYF. DNA of the CDR3: TGCGCCAGCAGCTTGGCCAGGGACTGGATATCTAGCACAGATACGCAGTATTTT.

This clonotype was seen a few times. The genes are TRBV6-5 and TRBJ2-7; TRBD2 aligns across 9 bases. Germline values: CDR1 MNHEY, CDR2 SVGAGI. V was pared by 6 bases and J by 2 bases, with 5 bases of the junction left unmatched. The CDR3 length is 14 residues. This CDR3 is CASRVAGATYEQYF. As DNA, the CDR3 is TGTGCCAGCAGGGTAGCGGGGGCCACCTACGAGCAGTACTTC.

This clonotype came up a few times. V gene TRBV5-1 combines with J gene TRBJ2-1; 7 bases agree with TRBD1. The CDR3 consists of 11 residues. Trimming at V came to 4 bases and at J to 11 bases, leaving 3 bases not matched to a gene. CDR1 and CDR2 (germline): SGHRS, YFSETQ. For the CDR3, the DNA is TGCGCCAGCAGCCGACAGGGCCAGCAGTTCTTC. Translation gives CASSRQGQQFF. Full variable domain (rest looked up from reference TRBV5-1 and TRBJ2-1): KAGVTQTPRYLIKTRGQQVTLSCSPISGHRSVSWYQQTPGQGLQFLFEYFSETQRNKGNFPGRFSGRQFSNSRSEMNVSTLELGDSALYLCASSRQGQQFFGPGTRLTVL.

The chain is built from TRBV5-1 and TRBJ2-7; TRBD1 matches 7 bases. This CDR3 comprises 15 residues. Looked up from germline, CDR1 is SGHRS and CDR2 is YFSETQ. V was clipped by 6 bases and J by 3 bases; unmatched bases: 12. CDR3 coding DNA: TGCGCCAGCAAACGAGGGACAGCAAACAACTACGAGCAGTACTTC. Translating it yields CASKRGTANNYEQYF.

This clonotype was found many times. The chain combines TRBV6-5 with TRBJ2-2, with D possibly being TRBD1 (6 bases). CDR1 and CDR2 (germline): MNHEY, SVGAGI. V was shortened by 6 bases and J by 1 base, with 12 bases between the two germline ends. The length of the CDR3 is 15 residues. The CDR3 bases are TGTGCCAGCAGGCCACCGGGACAGAACACCGGGGAGCTGTTTTTT. Translating it yields CASRPPGQNTGELFF.

This chain joins TRBV25-1 and TRBJ2-1; possibly TRBD2 for D (5 bases). The CDR3 length is 11 residues. Trimming shortened V by 7 bases and J by 6 bases, and 7 bases separated the two germline ends. The V gene's germline CDR1 is MGHDK and CDR2 SYGVNS. The CDR3 DNA follows: TGTGCCAGCAATGAGGGCAATGAGCAGTTCTTC. It codes for CASNEGNEQFF.

This clonotype showed up just a few times. The chain joins TRBV12-3 or TRBV12-4 to TRBJ1-1, with D possibly matching TRBD1 (6 bases). Trimming cost V 6 bases and J 0 bases, with 17 bases left between them. There are 16 residues in the CDR3. CDR3 in DNA: TGTGCCAGCAGCACAGGGAGGCTATACCTGAACACTGAAGCTTTCTTT. Protein product: CASSTGRLYLNTEAFF.

This clonotype was seen only a few times. The rearrangement joins TRBV6-5 to TRBJ2-6, with TRBD2 matching over 10 bases. CDR1 and CDR2 (germline): MNHEY, SVGAGI. The CDR3 has 17 amino acids. The trim removed 8 bases at V and 0 bases at J, leaving 7 bases unmatched. The CDR3 DNA reads as TGTGCCAGCCGGCGGCCTAGCGGGGGCTCTGGGGCCAACGTCCTGACTTTC. Amino acid sequence: CASRRPSGGSGANVLTF.

The chain recombines TRBV2 with TRBJ2-6; 7 bases fit TRBD1. From germline, CDR1 is SNHLY and CDR2 FYNNEI. V lost 5 bases and J lost 0; bases outside the gene matches: 7. There are 17 residues in the CDR3. The DNA for the CDR3 is TGTGCCAGCAGTTCCGGGACAGTGAACTCTGGGGCCAACGTCCTGACTTTC. This gives the protein CASSSGTVNSGANVLTF. Full variable domain (remainder filled in from reference TRBV2 and TRBJ2-6): EPEVTQTPSHQVTQMGQEVILRCVPISNHLYFYWYRQILGQKVEFLVSFYNNEISEKSEIFDDQFSVERPDGSNFTLKIRSTKLEDSAMYFCASSSGTVNSGANVLTFGAGSRLTVL.

This clonotype was counted between two and nine times. The chain carries TRBV20-1 and TRBJ2-2; D gene ambiguous. The V and J ends lost 3 bases and 1 base respectively, with 9 bases between them. The V gene's germline CDR1 is DFQATT and CDR2 SNEGSKA (reference sequence). The CDR3 totals 14 residues. Written as DNA, the CDR3 is TGCAGTGCTAGGGACCCCCTGAACACCGGGGAGCTGTTTTTT. Encoded protein: CSARDPLNTGELFF.

In this sample, this clonotype turned up a few times. The genes are TRBV27 and TRBJ2-7; TRBD2 agrees at 10 bases. The ends lost 5 bases at V and 2 bases at J; junction bases unmatched: 6. Germline CDR1 MNHEY, CDR2 SMNVEV (reference sequence). The CDR3 runs to 15 residues. This CDR3 is CASSRSLAGAYEQYF. CDR3 DNA: TGTGCCAGCAGTCGAAGTCTAGCGGGAGCCTACGAGCAGTACTTC.

This clonotype was seen more than once but under ten times. This sequence joins TRBV19 and TRBJ1-4; 11 bases are a match to TRBD1. J lost 0 bases, V lost 5 bases, and 8 bases had no gene match. Germline V CDR1 and CDR2: LNHDA, SQIVND (reference sequence). The CDR3 is 18 amino acids. CDR3 protein: CASSPRTGGLATNEKLFF. The CDR3, as DNA: TGTGCCAGTAGTCCTCGGACAGGGGGCCTTGCAACTAATGAAAAACTGTTTTTT.